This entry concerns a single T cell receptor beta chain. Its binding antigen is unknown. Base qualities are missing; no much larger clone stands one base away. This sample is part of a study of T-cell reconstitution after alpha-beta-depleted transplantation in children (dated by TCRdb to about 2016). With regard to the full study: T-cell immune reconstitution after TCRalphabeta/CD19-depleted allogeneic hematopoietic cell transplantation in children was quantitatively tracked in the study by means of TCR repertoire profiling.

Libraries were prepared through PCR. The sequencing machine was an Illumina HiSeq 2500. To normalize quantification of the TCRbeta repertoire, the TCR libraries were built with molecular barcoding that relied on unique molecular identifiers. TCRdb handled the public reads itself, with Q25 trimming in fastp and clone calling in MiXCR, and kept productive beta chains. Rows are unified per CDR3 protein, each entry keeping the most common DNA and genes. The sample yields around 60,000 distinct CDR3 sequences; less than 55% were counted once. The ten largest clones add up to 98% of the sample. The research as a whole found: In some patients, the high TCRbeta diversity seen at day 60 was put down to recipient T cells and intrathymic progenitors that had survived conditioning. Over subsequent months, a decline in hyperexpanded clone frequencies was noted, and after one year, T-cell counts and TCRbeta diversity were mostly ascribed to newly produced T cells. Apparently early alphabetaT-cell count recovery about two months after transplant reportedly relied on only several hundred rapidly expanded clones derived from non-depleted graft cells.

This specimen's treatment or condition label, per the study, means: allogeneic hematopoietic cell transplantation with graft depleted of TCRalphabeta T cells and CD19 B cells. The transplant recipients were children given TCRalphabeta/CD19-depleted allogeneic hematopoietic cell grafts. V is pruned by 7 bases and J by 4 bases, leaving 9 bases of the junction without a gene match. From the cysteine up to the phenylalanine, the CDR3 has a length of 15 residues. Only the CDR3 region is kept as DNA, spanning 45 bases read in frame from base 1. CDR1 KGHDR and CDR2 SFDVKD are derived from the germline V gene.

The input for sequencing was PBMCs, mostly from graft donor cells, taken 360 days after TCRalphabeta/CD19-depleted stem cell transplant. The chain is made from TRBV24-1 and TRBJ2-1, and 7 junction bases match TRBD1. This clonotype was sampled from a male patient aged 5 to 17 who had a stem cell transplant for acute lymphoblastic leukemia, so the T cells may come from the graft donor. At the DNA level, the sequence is TGTGCCACCAGCTCCGGGACAGACCTTTACAATGAGCAGTTCTTC. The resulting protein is CATSSGTDLYNEQFF.